Listed below are T cell receptor beta chains from one sample, sequenced in a study of cytomegalovirus exposure and HLA in healthy donors. The protocol was immunoSEQ multiplex PCR, while the TCRdb copy is restricted to in-frame clones and leaves out a portion. The repertoire holds 300,000 to 450,000 clones, with around 86% as singletons. Sequenced input: PBMCs. The receptors come from a woman between 18 and 29 years old in good health and CMV-seronegative. Both conserved end residues are part of each CDR3. Each record gives: clone size, J gene, D gene, V gene, CDR3 protein, CDR3 DNA. The D gene is left open where the match is weak. Size is omitted from some rows. Given values are once, few, many or a class for expanded clones.

- | TRBJ2-7 | TRBD2 | TRBV29-1 | CSAGGSPSHEQYF | TGCAGCGCCGGGGGGAGTCCCAGCCACGAGCAGTACTTC
few | TRBJ1-1 | TRBD1 | TRBV19 | CASTRKGQGNTEAFF | TGTGCCAGTACTAGGAAGGGACAGGGAAACACTGAAGCTTTCTTT
- | TRBJ1-4 | TRBD1 | TRBV4-1 | CASSQPGQGGEKLFF | TGCGCCAGCAGCCAGCCGGGACAGGGAGGTGAAAAACTGTTTTTT
once | TRBJ2-7 | - | TRBV2 | CASSEVAPSSYEQYF | TGTGCCAGCAGTGAAGTAGCTCCGAGCTCCTACGAGCAGTACTTC
- | TRBJ1-1 | TRBD1 | TRBV5-1 | CASSLTGATEAFF | TGCGCCAGCAGCCTTACAGGGGCCACTGAAGCTTTCTTT
- | TRBJ2-3 | TRBD2 | TRBV4-1 | CASSQRGGLSDTQYF | TGCGCCAGCAGCCAACGGGGGGGCCTGTCAGATACGCAGTATTTT
- | TRBJ1-1 | - | TRBV28 | CASSFRTEMNTEAFF | TGTGCCAGCAGTTTCCGGACAGAGATGAACACTGAAGCTTTCTTT
- | TRBJ2-1 | TRBD2 | TRBV7-9 | CASSPPSGGYEQFF | TGTGCCAGCAGCCCCCCCAGCGGGGGGTATGAGCAGTTCTTC
- | TRBJ2-3 | - | TRBV5-1 | CASSLAASPGSDTQYF | TGCGCCAGCAGCTTGGCTGCGTCCCCAGGGTCAGATACGCAGTATTTT
- | TRBJ1-1 | TRBD1 | TRBV9 | CASTGGIDTEAFF | TGTGCCAGCACAGGGGGTATCGACACTGAAGCTTTCTTT
- | TRBJ1-2 | - | TRBV9 | CASSVTPGQLTEGYTF | TGTGCCAGCAGCGTAACCCCGGGACAATTGACGGAGGGCTACACCTTC
- | TRBJ1-2 | - | TRBV6-1 | CASSIQGYGYTF | TGTGCCAGCTCTATCCAGGGGTATGGCTACACCTTC
- | TRBJ1-1 | - | TRBV29-1 | CSVEESAAKNTEAFF | TGCAGCGTTGAAGAATCCGCAGCGAAGAACACTGAAGCTTTCTTT
- | TRBJ2-1 | TRBD2 | TRBV5-1 | CASSLEGLAGVYNEQFF | TGCGCCAGCAGCTTAGAAGGACTAGCGGGGGTGTACAATGAGCAGTTCTTC
once | TRBJ2-7 | TRBD1 | TRBV30 | CAWTGQGGYEQYF | TGTGCCTGGACGGGACAGGGGGGCTACGAGCAGTACTTC
- | TRBJ2-5 | TRBD1 | TRBV6-1 | CASSEMGRGRQETQYF | TGTGCCAGCAGTGAAATGGGCAGGGGGCGTCAAGAGACCCAGTACTTC
- | TRBJ2-3 | TRBD2 | TRBV30 | CAWREAGDTDTQYF | TGTGCCTGGAGAGAAGCGGGGGACACAGATACGCAGTATTTT
- | TRBJ2-1 | - | TRBV27 | CASSLLLGGNNEQFF | TGTGCCAGCAGTTTACTTTTAGGGGGAAACAATGAGCAGTTCTTC
- | TRBJ2-7 | - | TRBV7-9 | CASSLNREIYEQYF | TGTGCCAGCAGCTTGAATCGAGAGATCTACGAGCAGTACTTC
few | TRBJ1-1 | - | TRBV4-1 | CASSSRGGRNTEAFF | TGCGCCAGCAGCTCCCGGGGAGGGCGGAACACTGAAGCTTTCTTT
- | TRBJ2-3 | TRBD2 | TRBV9 | CASSVDGGREYSTDTQYF | TGTGCCAGCAGCGTAGATGGCGGGAGGGAATATAGCACAGATACGCAGTATTTT
- | TRBJ1-2 | - | TRBV28 | CASRQGANYGYTF | TGTGCCAGCAGACAGGGCGCAAACTATGGCTACACCTTC
once | TRBJ1-5 | TRBD1 | TRBV28 | CATDQTGLHQPQHF | TGTGCCACCGATCAGACAGGGTTGCATCAGCCCCAGCATTTT
once | TRBJ2-5 | - | TRBV6-1 | CASSEGGIQETQYF | TGTGCCAGCAGTGAAGGAGGGATCCAAGAGACCCAGTACTTC
- | TRBJ2-2 | TRBD2 | TRBV7-6 | CASSLEVSGRGTGELFF | TGTGCCAGCAGCTTAGAAGTTAGCGGGAGAGGAACCGGGGAGCTGTTTTTT
once | TRBJ2-7 | TRBD1 | TRBV7-9 | CASSLKGAGSNEQYF | TGTGCCAGCAGCCTCAAGGGGGCTGGATCGAACGAGCAGTACTTC
- | TRBJ2-2 | TRBD1 | TRBV2 | CARRRQGDTGELFF | TGTGCCAGGAGAAGACAGGGTGACACCGGGGAGCTGTTTTTT
once | TRBJ1-2 | TRBD1 | TRBV6-5 | CASSYSGQSNYGYTF | TGTGCCAGCAGTTACTCGGGACAGTCTAACTATGGCTACACCTTC